This entry lists 19 T cell receptor beta chains sequenced from one sample in a study of T cells in Graves' hyperthyroidism and ophthalmopathy. TCR beta CDR3 regions were amplified from RNA. HTBI primers were used for first-round RT-PCR of the TCR CDR3. TCRdb re-derived calls from the multiplex PCR reads in MiXCR, one entry per CDR3 protein. The sample lists approximately 720,000 distinct CDR3 sequences, 15% to 20% occurring once. Sequenced input: blood. These receptors came from a woman aged 45-59 years with Graves' hyperthyroidism that later progressed to Graves' ophthalmopathy.

The CDR3 loop is CASRQQGTGSYEQYF. The CDR3 coding sequence is TGTGCCAGTAGACAACAGGGAACGGGCTCCTACGAGCAGTACTTC. V gene TRBV19 combines with J gene TRBJ2-7; D perhaps matches TRBD1 (6 bases). The CDR3 loop spans 15 amino acids. Trimming stripped 6 bases from V and 0 bases from J, with 15 bases between. Germline CDR1 and CDR2: LNHDA and SQIVND (reference sequence).

V usage is TRBV11-2 and J usage is TRBJ2-3; 15 bases line up with TRBD2. The germline V gene encodes CDR1 SGHAT and CDR2 FQNNGV. Trimming removed 5 bases from V and 3 bases from J; junction bases left unmatched: 9. The length of the CDR3 is 18 residues. CDR3 DNA sequence: TGTGCCAGCAGCCCTCGGACTAGCGGGGGGGCTAGGACAGATACGCAGTATTTT. Translated: CASSPRTSGGARTDTQYF.

This clonotype was observed a few times. V gene TRBV20-1 combines with J gene TRBJ1-2, with 7 bases matching TRBD1. The CDR3 totals 15 residues. Germline V gene sequence: CDR1 DFQATT, CDR2 SNEGSKA (reference sequence). V gave up 4 bases and J gave up 7 bases; unmatched junction bases: 15. CDR3 DNA sequence: TGCAGTGCTAAATTACCGGGACAGAGTCTGGGTGGCTACACCTTC. Residues: CSAKLPGQSLGGYTF.

Many counts were recorded for this clonotype. CDR3 sequence reads: CASSLPGQQYEQYF. In nucleotides, the CDR3 is TGTGCCAGCAGCCTACCGGGACAGCAGTACGAGCAGTACTTC. The V and J genes are TRBV3-1 and TRBJ2-7; 7 bases agree with TRBD1. Germline CDR1 is LGHDT and CDR2 is YNNKEL (reference sequence). CDR3 length equals 14 residues. Trimming cost V 4 bases and J 4 bases; bases outside gene matches: 7.

This clonotype was picked up a small number of times. The chain joins TRBV9 to TRBJ1-4; 8 nucleotides align to TRBD1. Germline CDR1 reads SGDLS; CDR2 reads YYNGEE. The CDR3 totals 16 residues. V lost 2 bases, J lost 7 bases, and 10 bases stayed unmatched. This CDR3 reads CASSVIPGQESEKLFF. Here the CDR3 DNA reads TGTGCCAGCAGCGTGATACCGGGACAGGAAAGTGAAAAACTGTTTTTT.

At least ten counts were recorded for this clonotype. V and J are TRBV20-1 and TRBJ1-5; possible D gene TRBD1, 5 bases. This CDR3 has 13 amino acids. V lost 3 bases, J lost 7 bases, and 13 bases lay in between. The germline gives CDR1 DFQATT, CDR2 SNEGSKA (reference sequence). CDR3 in DNA: TGCAGTGCTAGCGTCAGGGCGGGCCAGCCCCAGCATTTT. This translates into CSASVRAGQPQHF.

This clonotype was seen many times. The chain carries TRBV2 and TRBJ2-3, with 11 bases lining up with TRBD2. Unmatched junction bases numbered 3, after V lost 6 bases and J lost 4 bases. Germline CDR1 is SNHLY and CDR2 is FYNNEI. The CDR3 is made up of 14 amino acids. The CDR3 loop reads CASRGLAVADTQYF. In DNA form, the CDR3 reads TGTGCCAGCAGGGGACTAGCGGTTGCAGATACGCAGTATTTT.

As regards this clonotype: At one of its ends the junction is not consistent with the germline gene, which may arise from a read error. The V gene is TRBV12-3 or TRBV12-4, the J gene TRBJ1-5; a possible D gene is TRBD1 (5 bases). The CDR3 is 13 residues long. This CDR3 is CASRDTRDQSQHF. In DNA, the CDR3 is TGTGCCAGCAGGGACACACGCGATCAGTCCCAGCATTTT.

The CDR3 DNA follows: TGTGCCACCAGCAGAGTGGGGGGCAGCTCCTACGAGCAGTACTTC. Translating it yields CATSRVGGSSYEQYF. The rearrangement uses TRBV15 and TRBJ2-7; D tentatively fits TRBD1 or TRBD2 (6 bases each). The length of the CDR3 is 15 residues. Germline loops: CDR1 LNHNV, CDR2 YYDKDF (reference sequence). V was trimmed by 1 base and J by 0 bases, leaving 10 bases between them.

This clonotype occurred a few times. The chain recombines TRBV7-9 with TRBJ1-4; D is uncertain. The V and J ends lost 2 bases and 10 bases respectively, with 11 bases between them. The length of the CDR3 is 13 residues. Germline CDR1 SEHNR, CDR2 FQNEAQ (reference sequence). In nucleotides, the CDR3 is TGTGCCAGCAGCTTAATGGGCTTGGCAAAACTGTTTTTT. Protein: CASSLMGLAKLFF. Combining the CDR3 with reference TRBV7-9 and TRBJ1-4 gives the whole variable domain DTGVSQNPRHKITKRGQNVTFRCDPISEHNRLYWYRQTLGQGPEFLTYFQNEAQLEKSRLLSDRFSAERPKGSFSTLEIQRTEQGDSAMYLCASSLMGLAKLFFGSGTQLSVL.

This sequence joins TRBV29-1 and TRBJ2-7, with D possibly TRBD2 on 5 matching bases. V lost 7 bases and J 5 bases, leaving 12 bases between the germline ends. The CDR3 has 11 amino acids. Germline CDR1 and CDR2: SQVTM and ANQGSEA. CDR3 region: CSASRGHEQYF. CDR3 nucleotides: TGCAGCGCTAGTAGAGGGCACGAGCAGTACTTC.

This chain joins TRBV27 and TRBJ1-1, with a tentative D call TRBD1 (6 bases). Germline V gene data show CDR1 as MNHEY and CDR2 as SMNVEV (reference sequence). This CDR3 contains 15 residues. V gave up 4 bases and J gave up 3 bases, with 15 bases separating them. The CDR3 sequence is CASSSSNRADTEAFF. In DNA form, the CDR3 reads TGTGCCAGCAGTTCTTCCAACAGGGCTGACACTGAAGCTTTCTTT.

Many counts were recorded for this clonotype. The chain combines TRBV11-3 with TRBJ2-5, with D uncertain. Looked up from germline, CDR1 is SGHNT and CDR2 is YENEEA. The CDR3 is 14 amino acids. Between the trimmed V and J ends, which lost 5 bases and 4 bases, there was a span of 14 bases. CDR3 protein: CASSPGPQPETQYF. In DNA form, the CDR3 reads TGTGCCAGCAGCCCAGGACCGCAACCAGAGACCCAGTACTTC.

This clonotype was found a few times. This chain connects TRBV7-6 to TRBJ2-7, with D possibly being TRBD1 or TRBD2 (5 bases each). Germline lookup yields CDR1 SGHVS and CDR2 FNYEAQ. Trimming took off 5 bases at V and 0 bases at J, with 23 bases between the two ends. This CDR3 is built from 18 residues. The CDR3 loop is CASSKGSTGEGSSYEQYF. As DNA, the CDR3 is TGTGCCAGCAGCAAAGGCTCCACAGGCGAGGGGAGCTCCTACGAGCAGTACTTC.

This clonotype was recorded a few times. This chain joins TRBV7-2 and TRBJ1-5, with 7 bases aligning to TRBD1. With 5 bases clipped from V and 5 bases from J, the junction kept 12 bases outside the gene matches. The length of the CDR3 is 16 residues. Germline V gene data show CDR1 as SGHTA and CDR2 as FQGNSA. The CDR3 DNA reads TGTGCCAGCAGCCCCTTAGGAGGACAGGATCATCAGCCCCAGCATTTT. It yields the protein CASSPLGGQDHQPQHF.

The table lists this clonotype with a few counts. This rearrangement joins TRBV5-4 to TRBJ2-5; D assignment may be TRBD1 or TRBD2 (5 bases each). The germline V and J ends were trimmed by 5 bases and 1 base, with 15 bases remaining between them. Germline values: CDR1 SGHNT, CDR2 YYREEE (reference sequence). The CDR3 sequence is 15 residues long. The CDR3 sequence: CASSRDLGGQETQYF. CDR3 nucleotides: TGTGCCAGCAGTCGGGACCTTGGGGGCCAAGAGACCCAGTACTTC.

This clonotype was observed at least ten times. The gene calls are TRBV5-1 and TRBJ2-3; 10 bases are a match to TRBD1. Looked up from germline, CDR1 is SGHRS and CDR2 is YFSETQ. CDR3 length: 15 residues. Trimming took 4 bases from V and 2 from J; bases not matched to a gene: 4. CDR3 protein: CASSVGQGVTDTQYF. As DNA, the CDR3 is TGCGCCAGCAGCGTCGGACAGGGGGTCACAGATACGCAGTATTTT.

This clonotype has a count of ten or more. The J gene is TRBJ2-7, the V gene TRBV20-1; 9 bases map to TRBD2. In germline, CDR1 is DFQATT, CDR2 SNEGSKA (reference sequence). This CDR3 comprises 14 residues. Trimming took 5 bases from V and 7 from J; bases not matched to a gene: 12. The CDR3 DNA reads TGCAGTGCTGAGCTAGCGGGGACTCGGGGGGAGCAGTACTTC. It codes for CSAELAGTRGEQYF.

This clonotype was counted many times. The chain couples TRBV6-2 or TRBV6-3 to TRBJ1-1, with unresolved D. This CDR3 comprises 14 residues. V dropped 4 bases and J dropped 1 base, with 10 bases sitting between them. Germline values: CDR1 MNHEY, CDR2 SVGEGT. DNA of the CDR3: TGTGCCAGCAGTTCCTTGGGAGGGAACACTGAAGCTTTCTTT. Protein product: CASSSLGGNTEAFF.